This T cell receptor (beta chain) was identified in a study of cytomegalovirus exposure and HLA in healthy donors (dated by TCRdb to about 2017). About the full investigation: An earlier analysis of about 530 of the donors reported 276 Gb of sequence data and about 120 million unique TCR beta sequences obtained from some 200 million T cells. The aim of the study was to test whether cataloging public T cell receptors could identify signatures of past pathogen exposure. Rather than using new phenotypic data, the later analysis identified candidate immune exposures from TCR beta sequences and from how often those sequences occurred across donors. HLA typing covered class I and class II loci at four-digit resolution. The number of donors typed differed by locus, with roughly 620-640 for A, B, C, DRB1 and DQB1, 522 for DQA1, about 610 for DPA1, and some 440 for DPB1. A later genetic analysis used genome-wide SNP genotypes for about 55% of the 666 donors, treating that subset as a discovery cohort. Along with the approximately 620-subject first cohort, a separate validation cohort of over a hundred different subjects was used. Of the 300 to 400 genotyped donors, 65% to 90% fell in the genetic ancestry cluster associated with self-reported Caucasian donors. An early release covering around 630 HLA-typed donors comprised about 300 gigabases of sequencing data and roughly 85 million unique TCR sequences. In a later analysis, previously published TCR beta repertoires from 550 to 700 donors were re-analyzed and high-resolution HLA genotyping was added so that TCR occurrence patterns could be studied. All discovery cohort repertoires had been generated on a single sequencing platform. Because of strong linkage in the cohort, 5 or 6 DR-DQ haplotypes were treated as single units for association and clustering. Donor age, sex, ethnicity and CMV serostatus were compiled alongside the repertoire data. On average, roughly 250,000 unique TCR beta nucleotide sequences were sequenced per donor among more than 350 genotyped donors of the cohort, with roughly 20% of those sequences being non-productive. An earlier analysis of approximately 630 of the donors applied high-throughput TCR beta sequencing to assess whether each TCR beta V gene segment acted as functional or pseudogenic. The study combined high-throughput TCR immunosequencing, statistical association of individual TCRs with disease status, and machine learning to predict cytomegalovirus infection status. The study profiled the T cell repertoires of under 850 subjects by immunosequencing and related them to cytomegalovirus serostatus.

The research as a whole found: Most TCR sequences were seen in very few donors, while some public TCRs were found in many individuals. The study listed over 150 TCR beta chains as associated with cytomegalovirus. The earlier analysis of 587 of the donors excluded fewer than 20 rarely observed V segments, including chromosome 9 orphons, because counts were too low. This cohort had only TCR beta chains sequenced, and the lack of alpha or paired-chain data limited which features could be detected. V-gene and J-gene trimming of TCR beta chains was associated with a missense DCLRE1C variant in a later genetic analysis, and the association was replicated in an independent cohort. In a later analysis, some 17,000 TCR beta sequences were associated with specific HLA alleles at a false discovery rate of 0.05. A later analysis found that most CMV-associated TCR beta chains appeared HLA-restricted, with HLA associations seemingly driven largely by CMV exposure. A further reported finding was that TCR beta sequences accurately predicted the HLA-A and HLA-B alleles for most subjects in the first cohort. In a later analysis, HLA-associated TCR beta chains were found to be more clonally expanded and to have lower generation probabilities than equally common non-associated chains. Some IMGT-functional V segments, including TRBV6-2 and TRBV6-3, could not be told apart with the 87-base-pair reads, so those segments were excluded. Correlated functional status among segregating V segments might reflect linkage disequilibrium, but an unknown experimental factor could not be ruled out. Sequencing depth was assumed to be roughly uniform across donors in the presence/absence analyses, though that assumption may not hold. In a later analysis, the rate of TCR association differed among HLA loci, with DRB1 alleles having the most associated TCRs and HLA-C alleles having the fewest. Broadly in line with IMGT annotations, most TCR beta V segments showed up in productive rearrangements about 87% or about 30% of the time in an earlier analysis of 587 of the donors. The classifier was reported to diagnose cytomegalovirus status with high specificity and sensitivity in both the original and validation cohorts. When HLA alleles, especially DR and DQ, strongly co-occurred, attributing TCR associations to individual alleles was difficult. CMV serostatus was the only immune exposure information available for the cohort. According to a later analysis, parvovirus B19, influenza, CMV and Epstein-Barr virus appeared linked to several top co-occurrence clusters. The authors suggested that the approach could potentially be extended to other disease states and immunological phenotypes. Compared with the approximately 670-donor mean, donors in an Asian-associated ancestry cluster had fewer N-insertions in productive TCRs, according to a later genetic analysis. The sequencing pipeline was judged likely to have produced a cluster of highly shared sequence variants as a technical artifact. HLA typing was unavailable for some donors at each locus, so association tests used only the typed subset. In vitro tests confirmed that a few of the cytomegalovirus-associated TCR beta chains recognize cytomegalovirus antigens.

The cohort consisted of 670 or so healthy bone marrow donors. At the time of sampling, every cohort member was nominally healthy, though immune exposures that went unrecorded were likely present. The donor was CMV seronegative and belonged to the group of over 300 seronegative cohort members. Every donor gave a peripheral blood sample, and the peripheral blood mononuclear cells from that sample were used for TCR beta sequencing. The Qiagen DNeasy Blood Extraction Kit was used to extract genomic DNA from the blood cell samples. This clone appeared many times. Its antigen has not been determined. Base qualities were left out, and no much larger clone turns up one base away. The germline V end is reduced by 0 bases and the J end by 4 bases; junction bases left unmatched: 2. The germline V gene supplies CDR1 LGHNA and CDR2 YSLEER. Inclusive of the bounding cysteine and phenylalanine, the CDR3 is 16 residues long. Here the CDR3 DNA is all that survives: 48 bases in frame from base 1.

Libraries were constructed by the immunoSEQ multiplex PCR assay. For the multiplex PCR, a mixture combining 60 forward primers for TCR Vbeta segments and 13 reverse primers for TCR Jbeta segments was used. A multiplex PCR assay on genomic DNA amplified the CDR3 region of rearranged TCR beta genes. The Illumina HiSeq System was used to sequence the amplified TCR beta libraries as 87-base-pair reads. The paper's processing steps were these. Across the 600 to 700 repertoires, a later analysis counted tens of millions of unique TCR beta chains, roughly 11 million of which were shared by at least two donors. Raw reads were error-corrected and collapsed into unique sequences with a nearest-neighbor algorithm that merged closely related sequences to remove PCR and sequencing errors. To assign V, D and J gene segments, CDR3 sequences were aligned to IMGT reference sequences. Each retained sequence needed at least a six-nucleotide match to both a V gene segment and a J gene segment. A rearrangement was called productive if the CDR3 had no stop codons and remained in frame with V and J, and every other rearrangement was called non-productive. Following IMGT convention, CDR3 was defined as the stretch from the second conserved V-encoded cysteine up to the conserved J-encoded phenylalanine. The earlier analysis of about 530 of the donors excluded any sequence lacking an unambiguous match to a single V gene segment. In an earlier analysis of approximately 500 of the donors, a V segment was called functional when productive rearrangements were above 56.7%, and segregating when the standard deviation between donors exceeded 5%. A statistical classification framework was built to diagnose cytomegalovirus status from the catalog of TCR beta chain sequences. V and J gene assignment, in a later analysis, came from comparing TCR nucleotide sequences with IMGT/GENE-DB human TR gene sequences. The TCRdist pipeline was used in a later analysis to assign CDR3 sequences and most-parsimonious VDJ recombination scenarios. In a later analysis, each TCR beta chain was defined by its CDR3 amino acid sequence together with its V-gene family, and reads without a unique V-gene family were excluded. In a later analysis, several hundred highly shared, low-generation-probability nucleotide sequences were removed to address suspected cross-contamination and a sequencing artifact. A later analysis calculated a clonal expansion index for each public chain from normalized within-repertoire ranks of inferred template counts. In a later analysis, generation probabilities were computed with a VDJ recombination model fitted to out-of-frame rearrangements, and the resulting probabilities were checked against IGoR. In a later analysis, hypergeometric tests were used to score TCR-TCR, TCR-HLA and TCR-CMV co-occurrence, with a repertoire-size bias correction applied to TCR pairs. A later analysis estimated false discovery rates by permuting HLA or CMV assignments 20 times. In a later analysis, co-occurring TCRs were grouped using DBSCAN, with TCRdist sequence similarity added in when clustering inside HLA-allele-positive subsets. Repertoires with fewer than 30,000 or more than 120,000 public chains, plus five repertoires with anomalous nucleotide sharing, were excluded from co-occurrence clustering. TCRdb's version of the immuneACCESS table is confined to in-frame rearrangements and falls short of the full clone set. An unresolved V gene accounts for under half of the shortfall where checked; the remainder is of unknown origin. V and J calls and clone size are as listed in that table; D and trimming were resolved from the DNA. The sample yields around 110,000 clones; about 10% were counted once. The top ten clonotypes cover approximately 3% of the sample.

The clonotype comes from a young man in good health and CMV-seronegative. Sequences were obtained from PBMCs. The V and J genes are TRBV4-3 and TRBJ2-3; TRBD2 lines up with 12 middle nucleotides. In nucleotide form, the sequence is TGCGCCAGCAGCCAAGATCTAGCGGGGGGGCCAGATACGCAGTATTTT. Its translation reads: CASSQDLAGGPDTQYF.